The 30 T cell receptor beta chains below come from one sample, sequenced in a study of T cell responses to AZD1222 COVID-19 vaccine. The protocol was immunoSEQ multiplex PCR, while the TCRdb copy is restricted to in-frame clones and leaves out a portion. The sample holds some 99,000 clones; roughly 86% are singletons and the top ten take around 13%. The sequencing here drew on peripheral blood, taken on day 0 of MenACWY control vaccination. The receptors originated from an adult in good health.

The V call is TRBV18, the J call TRBJ1-6; D remains unclear. This CDR3 spans 15 amino acids. The germline CDR1 and CDR2 sequences are KGHSH and LQKENI. With 3 bases removed from V and 5 bases from J, the gap between germline ends came to 11 bases. The DNA for the CDR3 is TGTGCCAGCTCACCGGTACGGACGCATAATTCACCCCTCCACTTT. This translates into CASSPVRTHNSPLHF.

The V gene is TRBV18, the J gene TRBJ1-6, with 8 bases identical to TRBD1. Germline CDR1 and CDR2: KGHSH and LQKENI. The CDR3 totals 16 residues. The V gene end was trimmed by 2 bases and the J gene end by 7 bases; junction bases not matched to a gene: 7. The CDR3 here is CASSPSSGGQNSPLHF. CDR3 DNA: TGTGCCAGCTCACCATCTTCAGGGGGCCAGAATTCACCCCTCCACTTT.

V is TRBV3-1 (or the pseudogene TRBV3-2) and J is TRBJ2-7, with 7 positions matching TRBD1. Germline trimming cut 4 bases from V and 0 bases from J; bases unmatched to any gene: 12. The germline CDR1 and CDR2 sequences are LGHDT and YNNKEL (reference sequence). CDR3 size: 17 residues. The CDR3 loop reads CASSRYSGQPFSYEQYF. The CDR3 DNA sequence: TGTGCCAGCAGCCGATACTCGGGACAGCCTTTCTCCTACGAGCAGTACTTC.

CDR3: CAWRDLAGIETQYF. The DNA of the CDR3 is TGTGCCTGGAGGGACCTAGCGGGGATCGAGACCCAGTACTTC. The V call is TRBV30, the J call TRBJ2-5; TRBD2 agrees at 9 bases. CDR3 length: 14 residues. CDR1 is GTSNPN and CDR2 is SVGIG in the germline V gene (reference sequence). V shed 3 bases, J shed 5 bases, and the junction held 7 bases outside the gene matches. The variable domain in full, with the rest retrieved from reference TRBV30 and TRBJ2-5, is SQTIHQWPATLVQPVGSPLSLECTVEGTSNPNLYWYRQAAGRGLQLLFYSVGIGQISSEVPQNLSASRPQDRQFILSSKKLLLSDSGFYLCAWRDLAGIETQYFGPGTRLLVL.

The J gene is TRBJ2-3, the V gene TRBV4-1, with TRBD2 as a possible D gene (6 bases). The germline V gene has CDR1 MGHRA and CDR2 YSYEKL. The ends were cut back, 4 bases at V and 0 bases at J, with 11 bases in the middle. This CDR3 is 15 amino acids long. The CDR3 sequence is CASSLPGDSTDTQYF. Written as DNA, the CDR3 is TGCGCCAGCAGCCTGCCGGGGGATAGCACAGATACGCAGTATTTT.

With regard to this clone: The junction shows a germline mismatch at one end, possibly a read error. The chain joins TRBV7-7 to TRBJ2-5; a possible D gene is TRBD2 (5 bases). Per the germline V gene, CDR1 is SSHAT and CDR2 is FNYEAQ (reference sequence). This CDR3 spans 14 amino acids. The CDR3 sequence is CASSPLGVGETQYF. DNA of the CDR3: TGTGCTAGCAGCCCCCTCGGGGTGGGAGAGACCCAGTACTTC.

This rearrangement joins TRBV6-5 to TRBJ1-2, with unresolved D. The ends were cut back, 4 bases at V and 5 bases at J, with 14 bases in the middle. Per germline, CDR1 MNHEY and CDR2 SVGAGI. The CDR3 sequence is 14 residues long. The CDR3 spells CASSLEGSRYGYTF. As DNA, the CDR3 is TGTGCCAGCAGTTTGGAGGGAAGTCGGTATGGCTACACCTTC.

The gene calls are TRBV7-3 and TRBJ1-5; tentative D call: TRBD1 (5 bases). The CDR3 has 14 amino acids. The ends were cut back, 3 bases at V and 2 bases at J, with 8 bases in the middle. Germline V gene sequence: CDR1 SGHTA, CDR2 FQGTGA. CDR3 loop: CASSFIRGNQPQHF. As DNA, the CDR3 is TGTGCCAGCAGCTTCATCAGGGGCAATCAGCCCCAGCATTTT.

This clone was observed a few times. The J gene is TRBJ1-6, the V gene TRBV28, with unresolved D. V was trimmed by 3 bases and J by 9 bases, leaving 6 bases between them. Germline V gene data show CDR1 as MDHEN and CDR2 as SYDVKM. The CDR3 is made up of 12 amino acids. This chain's CDR3 is CASSLAGSPLHF. The CDR3 DNA follows: TGTGCCAGCAGTTTGGCCGGTTCACCCCTCCACTTT. Looking up the rest from reference TRBV28 and TRBJ1-6 gives the full variable domain: DVKVTQSSRYLVKRTGEKVFLECVQDMDHENMFWYRQDPGLGLRLIYFSYDVKMKEKGDIPEGYSVSREKKERFSLILESASTNQTSMYLCASSLAGSPLHFGNGTRLTVT.

Of note for this clone: One end of the junction is discordant with germline, which a read error may explain. The V call is TRBV7-7, the J call TRBJ2-5, with D maybe TRBD1 (5 bases). Germline CDR1 reads SSHAT; CDR2 reads FNYEAQ (reference sequence). The CDR3 has 15 amino acids. The CDR3 sequence: CASSLVGLGEETQYF. CDR3 bases: TGTGCTAGCAGCTTGGTGGGGCTAGGGGAAGAGACCCAGTACTTC.

This chain links TRBV28 with TRBJ1-4, with D tentatively TRBD1 (6 bases). CDR1 and CDR2 from the germline V gene are MDHEN and SYDVKM. The CDR3 spans 15 residues. Trimming cost V 6 bases and J 5 bases, with 16 bases left between them. CDR3 protein: CASSRPRGENEKLFF. DNA for the CDR3: TGTGCCAGCAGCCGCCCGAGGGGGGAAAATGAAAAACTGTTTTTT.

There are a few counts of this clone. The V call is TRBV11-2, the J call TRBJ2-5; weak D call: TRBD1 (6 bases). Trimming took 6 bases from V and 3 from J, leaving 17 bases between them. CDR1 is SGHAT, CDR2 FQNNGV, per germline. The CDR3 has 15 residues. CDR3 loop: CASRLQGHHEETQYF. CDR3 sequence (DNA): TGTGCCAGCAGGCTCCAGGGACACCACGAAGAGACCCAGTACTTC.

The chain employs TRBV5-1 and TRBJ1-1, with D perhaps matching TRBD1 (5 bases). The CDR3 contains 13 residues. Germline values: CDR1 SGHRS, CDR2 YFSETQ. Trimming stripped 3 bases from V and 7 bases from J, with 13 bases between. The chain's CDR3 is CASSSRGWGEAFF. As DNA, the CDR3 is TGCGCCAGCAGCTCGAGGGGCTGGGGTGAAGCTTTCTTT.

The genes are TRBV6-2 or TRBV6-3 and TRBJ1-6; D gene uncertain. Trimming took 2 bases from V and 2 from J, leaving 10 bases between them. The CDR3 extends over 16 amino acids. In germline, CDR1 is MNHEY, CDR2 SVGEGT. CDR3 DNA sequence: TGTGCCAGCAGTTACAGTAGGACGGCCTATAATTCACCCCTCCACTTT. Residues: CASSYSRTAYNSPLHF.

This clone was seen once. The chain couples TRBV28 to TRBJ2-7; 7 bases map to TRBD2. V gave up 3 bases and J gave up 2 bases; unmatched junction bases: 7. The CDR3 consists of 15 residues. Germline V gene sequence: CDR1 MDHEN, CDR2 SYDVKM. The CDR3 region has the DNA TGTGCCAGCAGTTTTCCCGGGGGAGGGCCCTACGAGCAGTACTTC. It specifies CASSFPGGGPYEQYF.

The chain has TRBV19 and TRBJ1-5; a weak D match, TRBD1 (6 bases). The V end lost 4 bases, the J end lost 4 bases, and 8 bases lay between the germline ends. The length of the CDR3 is 13 residues. From germline, CDR1 is LNHDA and CDR2 SQIVND (reference sequence). Here the CDR3 DNA reads TGTGCCAGTAGTAACAGGGAAAATCAGCCCCAGCATTTT. This translates into CASSNRENQPQHF.

This rearrangement joins TRBV19 to TRBJ1-1, with 7 bases aligning to TRBD1. The junction had 8 bases not matched to a gene; V was cut back by 9 bases and J by 1 base. Germline assignment: CDR1 LNHDA and CDR2 SQIVND (reference sequence). The CDR3 covers 14 residues. In DNA, the CDR3 is TGTGCCAGCTCCCCGGACAGGACGAACACTGAAGCTTTCTTT. It is translated as CASSPDRTNTEAFF. Together with reference TRBV19 and TRBJ1-1, the CDR3 gives the full variable domain: DGGITQSPKYLFRKEGQNVTLSCEQNLNHDAMYWYRQDPGQGLRLIYYSQIVNDFQKGDIAEGYSVSREKKESFPLTVTSAQKNPTAFYLCASSPDRTNTEAFFGQGTRLTVV.

The chain uses TRBV7-2 and TRBJ2-1; 8 positions agree with TRBD1. CDR3 length: 16 residues. The V gene's germline CDR1 is SGHTA and CDR2 FQGNSA. J gave up 0 bases and V 5 bases, and 6 bases lay outside the gene matches. The CDR3 DNA follows: TGTGCCAGCAGCCGTCACAGGGGGAGCTCCTACAATGAGCAGTTCTTC. This gives the protein CASSRHRGSSYNEQFF.

Only a few counts were recorded for this clone. This chain uses TRBV9 with TRBJ2-1; TRBD2 agrees at 7 bases. There are 15 residues in the CDR3. J lost 1 base, V lost 4 bases, and 5 bases had no gene match. Germline V lookup: CDR1 SGDLS, CDR2 YYNGEE. CDR3 DNA sequence: TGTGCCAGCAGCCCGCGGGAGAAGTCCTACAATGAGCAGTTCTTC. Translated, it gives CASSPREKSYNEQFF.

In its sample, this clone was seen once. The genes are TRBV24-1 and TRBJ2-1, with TRBD2 as a possible D gene (5 bases). Germline V CDR1 and CDR2: KGHDR, SFDVKD. The CDR3 consists of 13 residues. V was shortened by 4 bases and J by 6 bases, with 9 bases between the two germline ends. The CDR3 DNA follows: TGTGCCACCAGTGAGCGGGCGGTCAATGAGCAGTTCTTC. This gives the protein CATSERAVNEQFF.

In its sample, this clone was seen a few times. The rearrangement links TRBV24-1 to TRBJ2-7; no definite D call. The CDR3 is made up of 15 amino acids. Germline V lookup: CDR1 KGHDR, CDR2 SFDVKD. Trimming removed 4 bases at V and 0 bases at J, with 12 bases between. CDR3: CATSDPSSSSYEQYF. CDR3 sequence (DNA): TGTGCCACCAGTGACCCGTCATCGAGCTCCTACGAGCAGTACTTC.

V and J are TRBV2 and TRBJ2-3; a possible D gene is TRBD2 (5 bases). V shed 4 bases and J shed 13 bases, with 18 bases lying between them. Looked up from germline, CDR1 is SNHLY and CDR2 is FYNNEI. This CDR3 region has 13 residues. CDR3 in DNA: TGTGCCAGCAGTGCCGGGGTGGGCCTGAGAAAGTATTTT. It is translated as CASSAGVGLRKYF.

Only a few counts were recorded for this clone. The chain uses TRBV2 and TRBJ2-1; D is perhaps TRBD1 (7 bases). The CDR3 has 12 amino acids. Looked up from germline, CDR1 is SNHLY and CDR2 is FYNNEI. The ends were cut back, 11 bases at V and 3 bases at J, with 11 bases in the middle. The CDR3 DNA sequence: TGTGCCGGCGGGACAGACTACAATGAGCAGTTCTTC. This translates into CAGGTDYNEQFF.

The chain carries TRBV7-2 and TRBJ1-6; tentative D call: TRBD1 (6 bases). The V gene lost 5 bases and the J gene lost 7 bases, with 12 bases spanning the gap. This CDR3 has 14 residues. Germline V gene data show CDR1 as SGHTA and CDR2 as FQGNSA. CDR3 sequence: CASSPDRYNSPLHF. CDR3 sequence (DNA): TGTGCCAGCAGCCCGGACAGATACAATTCACCCCTCCACTTT. Full variable domain (remainder filled in from reference TRBV7-2 and TRBJ1-6): GAGVSQSPSNKVTEKGKDVELRCDPISGHTALYWYRQSLGQGLEFLIYFQGNSAPDKSGLPSDRFSAERTGGSVSTLTIQRTQQEDSAVYLCASSPDRYNSPLHFGNGTRLTVT.

CDR3 nucleotides: TGCGCCAGCAGCTTGGCCCCGGGACTCGACAATGAGCAGTTCTTC. Its protein is CASSLAPGLDNEQFF. The rearrangement links TRBV5-1 to TRBJ2-1; TRBD2 is a possible D gene (6 bases). Germline V gene sequence: CDR1 SGHRS, CDR2 YFSETQ. Trimming took 0 bases from V and 5 from J, leaving 12 bases between them. The CDR3 sequence is 15 residues long.

Notes on this clone: Distinct nucleotide sequences in the sample also encode this CDR3. The chain links TRBV9 to TRBJ1-2, with TRBD1 as a possible D gene (5 bases). Germline V lookup: CDR1 SGDLS, CDR2 YYNGEE. The V gene lost 0 bases and the J gene lost 0 bases, with 9 bases spanning the gap. The CDR3 covers 15 residues. The CDR3 nucleotides are TGTGCCAGCAGCGTAGCTACGGGGCCTAACTATGGCTACACCTTC. Translating gives CASSVATGPNYGYTF.

V is TRBV19 and J is TRBJ1-5; D perhaps matches TRBD1 (5 bases). V was trimmed by 6 bases and J by 4 bases, leaving 13 bases between them. Germline V lookup: CDR1 LNHDA, CDR2 SQIVND (reference sequence). The CDR3 spans 14 residues. The CDR3 protein is CASSRGERNQPQHF. CDR3 bases: TGTGCCAGTAGCCGGGGGGAAAGGAATCAGCCCCAGCATTTT.

The chain recombines TRBV19 with TRBJ1-5, with 7 bases fitting TRBD1. V trimming: 4 bases; J trimming: 4 bases; junction bases outside the gene matches: 4. Germline V gene sequence: CDR1 LNHDA, CDR2 SQIVND (reference sequence). CDR3 size: 14 residues. The CDR3 sequence: CASSTGQRNQPQHF. The CDR3 DNA reads as TGTGCCAGTAGTACGGGACAGAGGAATCAGCCCCAGCATTTT.

The chain uses TRBV27 and TRBJ2-7, with TRBD1 matching over 10 bases. This CDR3 is 14 amino acids long. The V gene's germline CDR1 is MNHEY and CDR2 SMNVEV (reference sequence). The V and J ends lost 3 bases and 2 bases, in that order; junction bases with no gene match: 1. CDR3 region: CASSFGTGAYEQYF. The CDR3 nucleotides are TGTGCCAGCAGTTTTGGGACAGGGGCCTACGAGCAGTACTTC.

This clone appeared once. The V gene is TRBV30, the J gene TRBJ1-5; D is undetermined. V was cut by 0 bases and J by 4 bases, with 7 bases left in between. The CDR3 extends over 13 amino acids. Per the germline V gene, CDR1 is GTSNPN and CDR2 is SVGIG (reference sequence). The CDR3 sequence is CAWSVEENQPQHF. The CDR3 DNA reads TGTGCCTGGAGTGTAGAGGAAAATCAGCCCCAGCATTTT.